Below, 28 T cell receptor beta chains from the same sample are listed, as sequenced in a study of post-analysis software for immune sequencing data. Built from TCR beta cDNA, the libraries had unique molecular identifiers in them. TCRdb used MiXCR to reprocess the PCR reads, holding one entry per CDR3 protein. Of roughly 800,000 distinct CDR3 sequences in the sample, about 50% are singletons; the top ten hold 4.6%. Whole-study results and caveats: Four or five TRBV segments (TRBV5-6, TRBV5-1 and TRBV20-1 among them) occurred more frequently in patients than in controls.

Their antigens are not known. Sequencing was done on a sample of blood. The source is a girl between 5 and 17 years old with multiple sclerosis.

This sequence joins TRBV7-9 and TRBJ1-2; 8 nucleotides match TRBD1. Germline V CDR1 and CDR2: SEHNR, FQNEAQ (reference sequence). The CDR3 spans 15 residues. J gave up 2 bases and V 5 bases, and 7 bases lay outside the gene matches. CDR3 DNA sequence: TGTGCCAGCAGCCAATGGGGACAGGAGAACTATGGCTACACCTTC. Residues: CASSQWGQENYGYTF.

The rearrangement uses TRBV25-1 and TRBJ2-1, with no clear D. There are 14 residues in the CDR3. Trimming removed 7 bases at V and 7 bases at J, with 17 bases between. Germline V CDR1 and CDR2: MGHDK, SYGVNS. For the CDR3, the DNA is TGTGCCAGCAATTCAGGAGCAGGACGGAATGAGCAGTTCTTC. It codes for CASNSGAGRNEQFF.

The chain couples TRBV12-3 or TRBV12-4 to TRBJ2-7; D unclear. CDR3 length: 15 amino acids. Trimming stripped 3 bases from V and 1 base from J, with 13 bases between. This chain's CDR3 is CASSFSPVVSYEQYF. The CDR3 coding sequence is TGTGCCAGCAGTTTCAGCCCGGTAGTTTCCTACGAGCAGTACTTC.

This clonotype was counted a few times. V and J are TRBV3-1 and TRBJ2-4; D ambiguous. The germline CDR1 and CDR2 sequences are LGHDT and YNNKEL (reference sequence). V lost 3 bases and J 0 bases, leaving 3 bases between the germline ends. This CDR3 is 13 amino acids long. The CDR3: CASSQVAKNIQYF. The CDR3 bases are TGTGCCAGCAGCCAGGTAGCCAAAAACATTCAGTACTTC. Drawing the rest from reference TRBV3-1 and TRBJ2-4, the complete variable domain is DTAVSQTPKYLVTQMGNDKSIKCEQNLGHDTMYWYKQDSKKFLKIMFSYNNKELIINETVPNRFSPKSPDKAHLNLHINSLELGDSAVYFCASSQVAKNIQYFGAGTRLSVL.

The sample holds a few counts of this clonotype. J is TRBJ1-6 and V is TRBV6-4; no reliable D call. V was pared by 3 bases and J by 0 bases, with 6 bases between. The germline CDR1 and CDR2 sequences are MRHNA and SNTAGT. The CDR3 totals 15 residues. The chain's CDR3 is CASSEVSSYNSPLHF. DNA of the CDR3: TGTGCCAGCAGTGAGGTCAGCTCCTATAATTCACCCCTCCACTTT.

The rearrangement uses TRBV9 and TRBJ2-1; a weak D match, TRBD2 (6 bases). There are 14 residues in the CDR3. With 6 bases removed from V and 5 bases from J, the gap between germline ends came to 15 bases. Germline V CDR1 and CDR2: SGDLS, YYNGEE. The CDR3 spells CASKRGLKNNEQFF. CDR3 DNA: TGTGCCAGCAAAAGGGGACTGAAAAACAATGAGCAGTTCTTC.

This chain connects TRBV10-3 to TRBJ2-3; 8 nucleotides agree with TRBD2. Germline V gene lookup returns CDR1 ENHRY and CDR2 SYGVKD. The V gene end was trimmed by 6 bases and the J gene end by 4 bases; junction bases not matched to a gene: 6. CDR3 length equals 14 residues. The CDR3 nucleotides are TGTGCCATCAGCCAGCGGGAGAGGTCAGATACGCAGTATTTT. This codes for CAISQRERSDTQYF.

This chain joins TRBV27 and TRBJ2-1, with TRBD1 as a possible D gene (5 bases). V lost 2 bases, J lost 1 base, and 9 bases lay in between. The CDR3 consists of 15 residues. Germline values: CDR1 MNHEY, CDR2 SMNVEV (reference sequence). CDR3 in amino acids: CASSLMTVSYNEQFF. DNA of the CDR3: TGTGCCAGCAGTTTAATGACAGTATCCTACAATGAGCAGTTCTTC.

The CDR3 here is CASSLPWTGPSNYGYTF. The CDR3 DNA is TGCGCCAGCAGCTTGCCTTGGACAGGACCCTCTAACTATGGCTACACCTTC. The chain carries TRBV5-1 and TRBJ1-2; 7 bases fit TRBD1. The V and J ends lost 1 base and 0 bases, in that order; junction bases with no gene match: 9. This CDR3 contains 17 residues. Germline lookup yields CDR1 SGHRS and CDR2 YFSETQ.

This chain joins TRBV12-3 or TRBV12-4 and TRBJ1-1; the D is unclear. Trimming stripped 3 bases from V and 1 base from J, with 12 bases between. The CDR3 sequence is 15 residues long. The CDR3 DNA follows: TGTGCCAGCAGTTTCTCTGGTGGAGAGAACACTGAAGCTTTCTTT. Amino acids: CASSFSGGENTEAFF.

This clonotype is a singleton in its sample. The chain links TRBV29-1 to TRBJ2-1; D call uncertain. Trimming removed 2 bases at V and 0 bases at J, with 5 bases between. CDR1 is SQVTM and CDR2 is ANQGSEA in the germline V gene. This CDR3 region has 13 residues. CDR3 loop: CSVEKRSYNEQFF. Written as DNA, the CDR3 is TGCAGCGTTGAAAAGCGCTCCTACAATGAGCAGTTCTTC.

The chain joins TRBV27 to TRBJ1-2; a possible D gene is TRBD1 (5 bases). Looked up from germline, CDR1 is MNHEY and CDR2 is SMNVEV (reference sequence). The CDR3 has 16 amino acids. V dropped 2 bases and J dropped 4 bases, with 17 bases sitting between them. CDR3 DNA: TGTGCCAGCAGTTTAAGTCCTGGGCCAGGGCGCTATGGCTACACCTTC. It specifies CASSLSPGPGRYGYTF.

This clonotype appeared a few times. The chain joins TRBV4-1 to TRBJ2-1; TRBD2 agrees at 9 bases. Trimming removed 1 base from V and 10 bases from J; junction bases left unmatched: 8. The CDR3 is 15 amino acids. CDR1 and CDR2 (germline): MGHRA, YSYEKL. The CDR3 is CASSQVGGRAGEQFF. CDR3 bases: TGCGCCAGCAGCCAAGTCGGCGGGAGGGCAGGGGAGCAGTTCTTC.

This clonotype was seen a few times. V and J are TRBV6-1 and TRBJ1-5; D is uncertain. In germline, CDR1 is MNHNS, CDR2 SASEGT. The CDR3 has 13 amino acids. Trimming pared 10 bases from V and 6 bases from J, leaving 16 bases between. The CDR3 spells CATKGPAGQPQHF. The CDR3 region has the DNA TGTGCCACCAAGGGTCCGGCGGGTCAGCCCCAGCATTTT.

This chain connects TRBV12-3 or TRBV12-4 to TRBJ1-2; TRBD1 matches 9 bases. The CDR3 is 14 residues long. J gave up 4 bases and V 6 bases, and 6 bases lay outside the gene matches. CDR3 in DNA: TGTGCCAGCAGGGCTCCGGGACAGGGCTATGGCTACACCTTC. It is translated as CASRAPGQGYGYTF.

This clonotype was picked up a small number of times. The V gene is TRBV29-1, the J gene TRBJ1-1; D possibly corresponds to TRBD1 (6 bases). V was cut by 8 bases and J by 1 base, with 11 bases left in between. Germline V gene data show CDR1 as SQVTM and CDR2 as ANQGSEA. The CDR3 length is 12 residues. The CDR3 DNA is TGCAGCACCCGACAGGAGAACACTGAAGCTTTCTTT. Its protein product is CSTRQENTEAFF.

There are many counts of this clonotype. This chain uses TRBV2 with TRBJ2-5, with D possibly being TRBD1 (5 bases). The CDR3 extends over 14 amino acids. CDR1 is SNHLY and CDR2 is FYNNEI in the germline V gene. V lost 4 bases and J 6 bases, leaving 15 bases between the germline ends. The CDR3 spells CASSAPTGFKTQYF. The CDR3 DNA follows: TGTGCCAGCAGTGCCCCCACAGGCTTTAAGACCCAGTACTTC.

The chain recombines TRBV6-5 with TRBJ2-7; 7 bases align to TRBD1. After removal of 6 bases from V and 2 bases from J, the junction contained 7 bases not matched to a gene. The length of the CDR3 is 14 residues. Germline CDR1 reads MNHEY; CDR2 reads SVGAGI. In DNA, the CDR3 is TGTGCCAGCAGACGGGACAGACTAACCTACGAGCAGTACTTC. Encoded protein: CASRRDRLTYEQYF.

This clonotype was detected only a few times. The gene calls are TRBV3-1 and TRBJ2-7; D is ambiguous. CDR1 is LGHDT, CDR2 YNNKEL, per germline (reference sequence). This CDR3 contains 11 residues. V lost 4 bases and J 6 bases, leaving 7 bases between the germline ends. CDR3 sequence reads: CASSPLSEQYF. The DNA for the CDR3 is TGTGCCAGCAGCCCCCTCTCCGAGCAGTACTTC.

This clonotype appeared a few times. The chain recombines TRBV30 with TRBJ2-5; D is unclear. V was shortened by 2 bases and J by 4 bases, with 11 bases between the two germline ends. The CDR3 has 13 residues. CDR1 and CDR2 from the germline V gene are GTSNPN and SVGIG (reference sequence). The CDR3 DNA sequence: TGTGCCTGGAGTCCCCGGCGTGGAGAGACCCAGTACTTC. Translation gives CAWSPRRGETQYF.

This chain links TRBV5-1 with TRBJ2-1; D remains unclear. CDR3 length: 11 residues. The V end was cut by 2 bases, the J end by 10 bases, with 7 bases between. Germline loops: CDR1 SGHRS, CDR2 YFSETQ. The CDR3 is CASSFAQEQFF. The CDR3 DNA reads TGCGCCAGCAGCTTCGCTCAGGAGCAGTTCTTC.

This clonotype was recorded a few times. This chain uses TRBV7-9 with TRBJ1-6; TRBD1 agrees at 9 bases. The CDR3 is made up of 13 amino acids. V lost 5 bases to trimming and J lost 13 bases; unmatched junction nucleotides: 6. From germline, CDR1 is SEHNR and CDR2 FQNEAQ (reference sequence). The DNA of the CDR3 is TGTGCCAGCAGCGATGAACAGGGGGCGCCCCTCCACTTT. This encodes CASSDEQGAPLHF.

The chain recombines TRBV6-1 with TRBJ1-2; possibly TRBD1 for D (5 bases). This CDR3 is built from 14 residues. With 6 bases removed from V and 6 bases from J, the gap between germline ends came to 17 bases. The germline V gene has CDR1 MNHNS and CDR2 SASEGT. CDR3 region: CASSVGAAPDGYTF. As DNA, the CDR3 is TGTGCCAGCAGCGTCGGGGCCGCCCCGGATGGCTACACCTTC.

The V gene is TRBV6-6, the J gene TRBJ2-5, with D possibly called TRBD1 or TRBD2 (5 bases each). The ends were cut back, 6 bases at V and 11 bases at J, with 28 bases in the middle. The CDR3 runs to 16 residues. The germline V gene encodes CDR1 MNHNY and CDR2 SVGAGI (reference sequence). CDR3 sequence reads: CASSLTARAAGGEQYF. In DNA form, the CDR3 reads TGTGCCAGCAGCCTAACCGCTAGAGCCGCTGGGGGTGAGCAGTACTTC.

This clonotype was counted a single time. The gene calls are TRBV29-1 and TRBJ2-5; 8 bases agree with TRBD1. Germline V gives CDR1 SQVTM, CDR2 ANQGSEA. Losses at the gene ends were 7 bases for V and 11 bases for J; bases not matched to a gene: 12. This CDR3 has 12 residues. CDR3 residues: CSGATGVGEQYF. The CDR3 nucleotides are TGCAGCGGGGCGACAGGGGTGGGGGAGCAGTACTTC.

This clonotype showed up just once. The junction shows a germline mismatch at one end, possibly a read error. The chain recombines TRBV20-1 with TRBJ2-1; no clear D. CDR1 is DFQATT, CDR2 SNEGSKA, per germline (reference sequence). The CDR3 spans 14 residues. CDR3 region: CSARDASSYNEQFF. The CDR3 DNA reads TGCAGTGCCAGAGACGCTAGCTCCTACAATGAGCAGTTCTTC.

J is TRBJ2-1 and V is TRBV20-1, with D hard to call. The CDR3 extends over 12 amino acids. Germline lookup yields CDR1 DFQATT and CDR2 SNEGSKA (reference sequence). The V and J ends lost 6 bases and 5 bases respectively, with 11 bases between them. CDR3 nucleotides: TGCAGTGCCCCCGTCCATAACAATGAGCAGTTCTTC. Its translation: CSAPVHNNEQFF.

The rearrangement links TRBV7-3 to TRBJ2-1; 10 nucleotides align to TRBD2. This CDR3 spans 15 amino acids. J lost 4 bases, V lost 3 bases, and 3 bases had no gene match. CDR1 is SGHTA and CDR2 is FQGTGA in the germline V gene. CDR3 DNA sequence: TGTGCCAGCAGCTTGAGCGGGAGGGATTACAATGAGCAGTTCTTC. Translating gives CASSLSGRDYNEQFF.